These 9 T cell receptor beta chains were all obtained from the same sample, sequenced in a study of T cell clonotyping in hematopoietic cell transplantation. The table came from immunoSEQ multiplex PCR; TCRdb's copy has only in-frame clones and leaves some out. The sample holds almost 20,000 clones, 79% seen once. What was sequenced was peripheral blood mononuclear cells. Every receptor here comes from a man between 60 and 70 years old in good health. Some clones in this sample may be carry-over from other donors' samples.

The chain carries TRBV6-6 and TRBJ2-7; 7 bases map to TRBD1. The CDR3 is 15 residues long. J was trimmed by 3 bases and V by 7 bases; bases with no gene match: 12. The germline gives CDR1 MNHNY, CDR2 SVGAGI (reference sequence). The CDR3 nucleotides are TGTGCCAGCACCCCCGGGACAGCCCACGTCTACGAGCAGTACTTC. This codes for CASTPGTAHVYEQYF.

This sequence joins TRBV19 and TRBJ1-5, with D unresolved. The germline V gene encodes CDR1 LNHDA and CDR2 SQIVND (reference sequence). V was clipped by 5 bases and J by 9 bases, with 8 bases between them. The CDR3 covers 11 residues. CDR3: CASSGLGPQHF. The CDR3 nucleotides are TGTGCCAGTAGTGGCTTGGGGCCCCAGCATTTT.

The chain is built from TRBV5-1 and TRBJ1-5, with a tentative D call TRBD1 (6 bases). The CDR3 extends over 14 amino acids. CDR1 SGHRS and CDR2 YFSETQ come from the germline V gene. Trimming stripped 0 bases from V and 3 bases from J, with 7 bases between. The CDR3 here is CASSLGDINQPQHF. CDR3 coding DNA: TGCGCCAGCAGCTTGGGGGACATCAATCAGCCCCAGCATTTT. Supplemented by reference TRBV5-1 and TRBJ1-5, the full variable domain reads KAGVTQTPRYLIKTRGQQVTLSCSPISGHRSVSWYQQTPGQGLQFLFEYFSETQRNKGNFPGRFSGRQFSNSRSEMNVSTLELGDSALYLCASSLGDINQPQHFGDGTRLSIL.

This chain uses TRBV11-2 with TRBJ1-1; D is unclear. V was cut by 1 base and J by 0 bases, with 3 bases left in between. The CDR3 totals 13 residues. Germline assignment: CDR1 SGHAT and CDR2 FQNNGV. The CDR3 DNA is TGTGCCAGCAGCTTAGCTTTGAACACTGAAGCTTTCTTT. Translated, it gives CASSLALNTEAFF. Complete variable domain (other parts from reference TRBV11-2 and TRBJ1-1): EAGVAQSPRYKIIEKRQSVAFWCNPISGHATLYWYQQILGQGPKLLIQFQNNGVVDDSQLPKDRFSAERLKGVDSTLKIQPAKLEDSAVYLCASSLALNTEAFFGQGTRLTVV.

This clone was seen only a few times. The V call is TRBV2, the J call TRBJ2-5; D gene uncertain. The V end lost 8 bases, the J end lost 5 bases, and 12 bases lay between the germline ends. CDR3 length: 12 residues. The germline CDR1 and CDR2 sequences are SNHLY and FYNNEI. The DNA of the CDR3 is TGTGCCAGCGAGACCACCGGGGAGACCCAGTACTTC. This codes for CASETTGETQYF.

V usage is TRBV19 and J usage is TRBJ2-2; unclear D gene. The germline V and J ends were trimmed by 5 bases and 7 bases, with 14 bases remaining between them. Germline values: CDR1 LNHDA, CDR2 SQIVND (reference sequence). This CDR3 is 14 amino acids long. The CDR3 reads CASSPSPRVGELFF. CDR3 nucleotides: TGTGCCAGTAGTCCGAGCCCTCGGGTCGGGGAGCTGTTTTTT.

V usage is TRBV5-1 and J usage is TRBJ2-3; D unclear. Germline V gene sequence: CDR1 SGHRS, CDR2 YFSETQ. The CDR3 extends over 14 amino acids. The ends were cut back, 0 bases at V and 0 bases at J, with 5 bases in the middle. The CDR3 DNA follows: TGCGCCAGCAGCTTGGTGTCGAGCACAGATACGCAGTATTTT. Protein: CASSLVSSTDTQYF. Based on the CDR3 plus reference TRBV5-1 and TRBJ2-3, the full variable domain is KAGVTQTPRYLIKTRGQQVTLSCSPISGHRSVSWYQQTPGQGLQFLFEYFSETQRNKGNFPGRFSGRQFSNSRSEMNVSTLELGDSALYLCASSLVSSTDTQYFGPGTRLTVL.

The gene calls are TRBV30 and TRBJ1-1; the D gene is possibly TRBD1 (5 bases). The CDR3 sequence is 15 residues long. Germline V gene sequence: CDR1 GTSNPN, CDR2 SVGIG (reference sequence). V dropped 1 base and J dropped 1 base, with 13 bases sitting between them. The CDR3 protein is CAWSAGAGRNTEAFF. The CDR3, as DNA: TGTGCCTGGAGTGCTGGGGCGGGCCGGAACACTGAAGCTTTCTTT.

The chain is built from TRBV7-2 and TRBJ1-6; D unresolved. From germline, CDR1 is SGHTA and CDR2 FQGNSA. Deletions cut 2 bases from V and 5 bases from J, with 7 bases between. This CDR3 comprises 14 residues. CDR3 in DNA: TGTGCCAGCAGCTTATCACATGATAATTCACCCCTCCACTTT. As protein: CASSLSHDNSPLHF.